This T cell receptor beta chain was sequenced in a study of blood T cells in healthy people across ages. Germline CDR1 LNHDA, CDR2 SQIVND (reference sequence). The length of the CDR3 is 15 residues. As to this clonotype: Its cognate antigen is unknown.

Study-level points and caveats: Older individuals had lower TCR beta diversity per million T cells (the decline was roughly linear). The CMV status of each donor remained undetermined, and this could have confounded shifts in expanded clonotypes. There were more naive CD4+ cells and higher diversity in long-lived donors than in aged donors.

The second PCR ran about 6 to 11 cycles with a sample-barcoded 5' primer and J-beta primers. The template-switch adaptor was a 5' adaptor with 12 random nucleotides. It tagged each cDNA molecule. TCRdb called the 5' RACE reads again in MiXCR, with one record for every CDR3 protein. The table lists 1.5 million or so distinct CDR3 sequences, approximately 43% of them singletons, with about 4% in the top ten. The V and J genes are TRBV19 and TRBJ2-1; D remains unclear. The assigned J gene may be wrong: the sequence end matches TRBJ2-7 better. This TCR was recovered from a woman aged 18-35 years in good health. Material: blood. The CDR3 protein is CASRTTLPSYNEQYF. The CDR3 DNA follows: TGTGCCAGTAGAACTACACTACCCTCCTACAATGAGCAGTACTTC.